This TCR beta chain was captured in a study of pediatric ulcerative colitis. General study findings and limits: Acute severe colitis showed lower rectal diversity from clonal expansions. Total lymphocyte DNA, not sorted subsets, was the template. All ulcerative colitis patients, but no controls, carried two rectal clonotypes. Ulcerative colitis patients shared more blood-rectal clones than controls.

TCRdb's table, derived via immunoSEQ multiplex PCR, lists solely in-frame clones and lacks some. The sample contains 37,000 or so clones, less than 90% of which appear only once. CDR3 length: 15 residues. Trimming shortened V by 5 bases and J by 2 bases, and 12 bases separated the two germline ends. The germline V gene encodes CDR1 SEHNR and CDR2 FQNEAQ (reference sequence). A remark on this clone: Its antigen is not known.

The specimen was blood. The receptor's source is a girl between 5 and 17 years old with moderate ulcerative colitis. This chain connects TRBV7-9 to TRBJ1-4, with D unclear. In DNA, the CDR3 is TGTGCCAGCAGCCAACTGCGCAGGACTAATGAAAAACTGTTTTTT. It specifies CASSQLRRTNEKLFF.